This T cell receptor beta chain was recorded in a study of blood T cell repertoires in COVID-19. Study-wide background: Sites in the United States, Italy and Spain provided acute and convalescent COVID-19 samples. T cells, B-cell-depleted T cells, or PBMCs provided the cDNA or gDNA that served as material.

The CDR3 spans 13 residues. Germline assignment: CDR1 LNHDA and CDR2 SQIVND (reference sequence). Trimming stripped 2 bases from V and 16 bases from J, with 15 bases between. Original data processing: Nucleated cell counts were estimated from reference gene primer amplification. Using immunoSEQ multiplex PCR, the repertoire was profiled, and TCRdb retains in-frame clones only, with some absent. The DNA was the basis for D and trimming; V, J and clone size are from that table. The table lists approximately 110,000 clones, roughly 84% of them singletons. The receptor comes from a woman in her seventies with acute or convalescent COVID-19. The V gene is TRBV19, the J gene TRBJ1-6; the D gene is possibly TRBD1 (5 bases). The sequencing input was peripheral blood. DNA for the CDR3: TGTGCCAGTAGTATACAGGACACTGAAGCACTCCACTTT. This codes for CASSIQDTEALHF.